This T cell receptor (beta chain) comes out of a study of blood T cell repertoires in COVID-19. Sequenced by immunoSEQ multiplex PCR; TCRdb stores in-frame clones only, minus some. The repertoire consists of hundreds of thousands of clones, with 87% occurring once and the leading ten covering around 2.6%. Adults between roughly 18 and 95 years of age took part from about two dozen US areas. The receptor comes from a woman between 25 and 40 years old with acute COVID-19. The sequencing input was PBMCs or T cells enriched from blood (not recorded which).

The CDR3 DNA is TGTGCCAGCAGCTCCCAGGGGGGCTCTAATGAAAAACTGTTTTTT. Translated, it gives CASSSQGGSNEKLFF. The J gene is TRBJ1-4, the V gene TRBV13, with TRBD1 identical over 7 bases. This CDR3 contains 15 residues. The J segment lost 3 bases and the V segment lost 4 bases, leaving 5 bases of the junction unmatched. Germline CDR1 and CDR2: PRHDT and FYEKMQ (reference sequence). Looking up the rest from reference TRBV13 and TRBJ1-4 gives the full variable domain: AAGVIQSPRHLIKEKRETATLKCYPIPRHDTVYWYQQGPGQDPQFLISFYEKMQSDKGSIPDRFSAQQFSDYHSELNMSSLELGDSALYFCASSSQGGSNEKLFFGSGTQLSVL.